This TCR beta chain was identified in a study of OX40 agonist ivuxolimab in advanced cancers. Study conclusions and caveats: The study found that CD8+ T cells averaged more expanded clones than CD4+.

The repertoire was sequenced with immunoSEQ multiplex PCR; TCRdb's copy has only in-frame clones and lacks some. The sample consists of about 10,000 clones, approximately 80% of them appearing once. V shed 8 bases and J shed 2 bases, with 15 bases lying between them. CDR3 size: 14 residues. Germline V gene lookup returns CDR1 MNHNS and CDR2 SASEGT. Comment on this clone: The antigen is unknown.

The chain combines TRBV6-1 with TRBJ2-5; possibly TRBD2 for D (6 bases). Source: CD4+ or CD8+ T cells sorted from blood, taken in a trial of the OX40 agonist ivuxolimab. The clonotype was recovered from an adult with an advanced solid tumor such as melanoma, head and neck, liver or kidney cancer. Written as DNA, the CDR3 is TGTGCCAGCGGCACCGGGACTGGGCAAGAGACCCAGTACTTC. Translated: CASGTGTGQETQYF.